This T cell receptor beta chain was captured by sequencing in a study of blood T cell repertoires in COVID-19. The assay was immunoSEQ multiplex PCR, and TCRdb's table has in-frame clones only and misses some. The sample lists fewer than 450,000 clones, around nine tenths occurring once. This CDR3 has 19 residues. Germline values: CDR1 MNHEY, CDR2 SMNVEV (reference sequence). V trimming: 2 bases; J trimming: 0 bases; junction bases outside the gene matches: 10. The sample was PBMCs or T cells enriched from blood (not recorded which). The sequence derives from a woman in her late teens or twenties who had recovered from COVID-19. The rearrangement uses TRBV27 and TRBJ2-1; 10 nucleotides align to TRBD2. This CDR3 is CASSLTASGGRSSYNEQFF. Here the CDR3 DNA reads TGTGCCAGCAGTTTAACGGCTAGCGGGGGTCGGAGCTCCTACAATGAGCAGTTCTTC.